Listed here are 10 T cell receptor beta chains from one sample, sequenced in a study of shared clonotypes between healthy human individuals (dated by TCRdb to between 2020 and 2021). Library preparation was by the immunoSEQ multiplex PCR assay. TCRdb re-hosts the immuneACCESS table, in-frame sequences only. Its copies lack some clones; in the studies checked, an unresolved V gene accounts for under half of them, and the cause for the rest is not known. The sample table lists hundreds of thousands of clones, 70% to 80% of them with a count of one. Clones ranked in the top ten supply approximately 13% of the sample. The sample comprised PBMCs. The receptor source for this set is a woman aged 40 to 55 in good health. Some clones in this sample may be carry-over from other donors' samples.

This clone has only one observation. The rearrangement joins TRBV30 to TRBJ2-3; D call uncertain. This CDR3 contains 11 residues. Germline V lookup: CDR1 GTSNPN, CDR2 SVGIG (reference sequence). With 2 bases removed from V and 3 bases from J, the gap between germline ends came to 3 bases. The CDR3 DNA reads as TGTGCCTGGAGTACTACAGATACGCAGTATTTT. Residues: CAWSTTDTQYF.

The chain has TRBV27 and TRBJ2-5, with D perhaps TRBD1 (6 bases). Trimming stripped 4 bases from V and 7 bases from J, with 16 bases between. The CDR3 is made up of 14 amino acids. Germline V gene sequence: CDR1 MNHEY, CDR2 SMNVEV (reference sequence). In nucleotides, the CDR3 is TGTGCCAGCAGTTCCGGGACAACCGGTGGGACCCAGTACTTC. The encoded protein is CASSSGTTGGTQYF.

To note about this clone: A junction end diverges from the germline sequence, so it may reflect a read error. The genes are TRBV5-6 and TRBJ2-3; perhaps TRBD2 as D (6 bases). CDR1 SGHDT and CDR2 YYEEEE come from the germline V gene. The length of the CDR3 is 14 residues. This CDR3 is CASSSISGRDGQHF. Here the CDR3 DNA reads TGTGCCAGCAGCTCCATTAGCGGCCGCGACGGTCAACATTTT.

This rearrangement joins TRBV28 to TRBJ2-2, with D tentatively TRBD1 (6 bases). The V end lost 5 bases, the J end lost 4 bases, and 20 bases lay between the germline ends. CDR1 and CDR2 (germline): MDHEN, SYDVKM. This CDR3 contains 17 residues. The CDR3: CASSPPTGNFFTGELFF. The CDR3 DNA sequence: TGTGCCAGCAGTCCCCCAACAGGGAATTTCTTCACCGGGGAGCTGTTTTTT.

This chain joins TRBV5-1 and TRBJ2-7; TRBD1 aligns across 9 bases. This CDR3 region has 15 residues. Germline V gene sequence: CDR1 SGHRS, CDR2 YFSETQ. V shed 5 bases and J 6 bases; nucleotides not matched to a gene: 12. The CDR3 DNA reads TGCGCCAGCAGAGCTAGGACAGGGGAGACGGGCGAGCAGTACTTC. As protein: CASRARTGETGEQYF.

This clone was seen once. This chain joins TRBV7-2 and TRBJ2-6; D perhaps matches TRBD2 (6 bases). CDR3 length: 17 amino acids. Per the germline V gene, CDR1 is SGHTA and CDR2 is FQGNSA. Between the trimmed V and J ends, which lost 1 base and 0 bases, there was a span of 10 bases. DNA for the CDR3: TGTGCCAGCAGCTTAGTTGGGGGGTCCTCTGGGGCCAACGTCCTGACTTTC. This codes for CASSLVGGSSGANVLTF.

This sequence joins TRBV2 and TRBJ2-7, with a possible D match to TRBD1 (7 bases). The CDR3 runs to 14 residues. CDR1 is SNHLY, CDR2 FYNNEI, per germline. V dropped 3 bases and J dropped 5 bases, with 14 bases sitting between them. Written as DNA, the CDR3 is TGTGCCAGCAGTGAGGAGGGGGCGTACAACGAGCAGTACTTC. Translating gives CASSEEGAYNEQYF.

The chain joins TRBV9 to TRBJ2-1, with D perhaps being TRBD1 or TRBD2 (6 bases each). Deletions cut 0 bases from V and 4 bases from J, with 11 bases between. Germline lookup yields CDR1 SGDLS and CDR2 YYNGEE. The CDR3 loop spans 15 amino acids. CDR3 bases: TGTGCCAGCAGCGTAGCGGGGGCGAGGTACAATGAGCAGTTCTTC. It encodes CASSVAGARYNEQFF. Full variable domain (rest looked up from reference TRBV9 and TRBJ2-1): DSGVTQTPKHLITATGQRVTLRCSPRSGDLSVYWYQQSLDQGLQFLIQYYNGEERAKGNILERFSAQQFPDLHSELNLSSLELGDSALYFCASSVAGARYNEQFFGPGTRLTVL.

This clone was detected many times. The V and J genes are TRBV6-1 and TRBJ2-7; 13 nucleotides agree with TRBD2. CDR1 and CDR2 (germline): MNHNS, SASEGT. The CDR3 is 14 amino acids. Losses at the gene ends were 5 bases for V and 3 bases for J; bases not matched to a gene: 1. CDR3 DNA: TGTGCCAGCAGTCGACTAGCGGGAGGCTACGAGCAGTACTTC. It translates to CASSRLAGGYEQYF.

The V gene is TRBV11-3, the J gene TRBJ2-1; perhaps D is TRBD1 or TRBD2 (6 bases each). Germline V lookup: CDR1 SGHNT, CDR2 YENEEA. Trimming cost V 1 base and J 1 base, with 14 bases left between them. The CDR3 spans 17 residues. CDR3: CASSLAGGRSSYNEQFF. CDR3 nucleotide sequence: TGTGCCAGCAGCTTAGCTGGGGGGCGCTCATCCTACAATGAGCAGTTCTTC. The full variable domain, its missing parts supplied by reference TRBV11-3 and TRBJ2-1, is EAGVVQSPRYKIIEKKQPVAFWCNPISGHNTLYWYLQNLGQGPELLIRYENEEAVDDSQLPKDRFSAERLKGVDSTLKIQPAELGDSAVYLCASSLAGGRSSYNEQFFGPGTRLTVL.